This TCR beta chain was documented in a study of Graves' ophthalmopathy and Graves' hyperthyroidism. Clinical symptoms, serum thyroxine, TRAb, thyroid ultrasound and orbital computed tomography were relied on for diagnosis. Transcripts of RNA were the source for amplifying TCR beta CDR3 regions. HTBI primers served in a first-round RT-PCR, which a second-round multiplex PCR followed. One entry per CDR3 protein results from TCRdb running MiXCR on the multiplex PCR reads. Of 200,000 to 250,000 distinct CDR3 sequences detected, just under 30% appear once; the ten largest clones hold about 9.1%. The table lists this clonotype with many counts. The clonotype was recovered from a man aged 45-65 years with Graves' ophthalmopathy. Specimen: peripheral blood.

The CDR3 sequence is CSVLGRGFGETQYF. CDR3 nucleotide sequence: TGCAGCGTTTTAGGTCGGGGTTTTGGCGAGACCCAGTACTTC. The chain is built from TRBV29-1 and TRBJ2-5; the D gene is possibly TRBD2 (5 bases). Germline V CDR1 and CDR2: SQVTM, ANQGSEA. This CDR3 has 14 amino acids. V dropped 5 bases and J dropped 5 bases, with 18 bases sitting between them.